Listed below are T cell receptor beta chains from one sample, sequenced in a study of CD8 T cells in cerebrospinal fluid in Alzheimer's disease. After re-calling the 10x single-cell sequencing reads, TCRdb lists one entry per CDR3 protein, DNA absent. Found here are around 990 distinct CDR3 sequences; the top ten clones hold approximately 8.6%. Sequencing input: cerebrospinal fluid. Receptors originate from a human donor in good health. The CDR3 runs from the conserved cysteine through the conserved F or W. Not every row has a clone size; where given, it reads once, few, many or a size class.

v_gene: TRBV13
j_gene: TRBJ2-1
abundance: -
CDR3aa: CASSLIPTSGGGNEQFF

v_gene: TRBV18
j_gene: TRBJ1-5
abundance: large
CDR3aa: CASSPGTNQPQHF

v_gene: TRBV6-1
j_gene: TRBJ2-1
abundance: large
CDR3aa: CASSDVWGVAALLGGNEQFF

v_gene: TRBV6-2/TRBV6-3
j_gene: TRBJ1-1
abundance: medium-sized
CDR3aa: CASINFQVLEAFF

v_gene: TRBV3-1
j_gene: TRBJ1-6
abundance: medium-sized
CDR3aa: CASSPMGGGSPLHF

v_gene: TRBV10-3
j_gene: TRBJ1-5
abundance: medium-sized
CDR3aa: CAISLGAEPQHF

v_gene: TRBV11-2
j_gene: TRBJ2-6
abundance: large
CDR3aa: CASSPSRSLSGANVLTF

v_gene: TRBV29-1
j_gene: TRBJ1-1
abundance: medium-sized
CDR3aa: CSVVEQIFYNTEAFF

v_gene: TRBV10-3
j_gene: TRBJ1-2
abundance: medium-sized
CDR3aa: CAISESRESTF

v_gene: TRBV5-1
j_gene: TRBJ2-3
abundance: -
CDR3aa: CASSPWTGGSLSYNEQYF

v_gene: TRBV29-1
j_gene: TRBJ2-5
abundance: large
CDR3aa: CSVKGGNQETQYF

v_gene: TRBV19
j_gene: TRBJ2-1
abundance: medium-sized
CDR3aa: CASSVDRSSYNEQFF

v_gene: TRBV6-5
j_gene: TRBJ2-1
abundance: medium-sized
CDR3aa: CASSYQFGASYNEQFF

v_gene: TRBV20-1
j_gene: TRBJ1-6
abundance: medium-sized
CDR3aa: CSARQYTSYNSPLHF

v_gene: TRBV6-2/TRBV6-3
j_gene: TRBJ1-1
abundance: medium-sized
CDR3aa: CASSGLEGDTEAFF